A single sample is the source of the 14 T cell receptor beta chains below, sequenced in a study of blood T cell repertoires in COVID-19. TCRdb's table, derived via immunoSEQ multiplex PCR, lists solely in-frame clones and lacks some. The sample yields hundreds of thousands of clones, roughly 86% seen once. The sample was PBMCs or T cells enriched from blood (not recorded which). The receptors here all came from a woman in her 50s who had been exposed to COVID-19.

The chain carries TRBV6-4 and TRBJ2-1, with D possibly matching TRBD2 (5 bases). The CDR3 is 14 amino acids. From germline, CDR1 is MRHNA and CDR2 SNTAGT. V gave up 8 bases and J gave up 6 bases, with 17 bases separating them. CDR3 sequence reads: CASGSASESNEQFF. CDR3 DNA: TGTGCCAGCGGGAGCGCATCAGAGTCCAATGAGCAGTTCTTC.

The chain has TRBV13 and TRBJ2-5; D is perhaps TRBD1 (6 bases). Looked up from germline, CDR1 is PRHDT and CDR2 is FYEKMQ (reference sequence). This CDR3 has 16 residues. V was pared by 2 bases and J by 1 base, with 14 bases between. The CDR3 region is CASSLYPSDSQETQYF. Written as DNA, the CDR3 is TGTGCCAGCAGCTTATACCCCTCGGACAGCCAAGAGACCCAGTACTTC. Full variable domain (outside the CDR3, taken from reference TRBV13 and TRBJ2-5): AAGVIQSPRHLIKEKRETATLKCYPIPRHDTVYWYQQGPGQDPQFLISFYEKMQSDKGSIPDRFSAQQFSDYHSELNMSSLELGDSALYFCASSLYPSDSQETQYFGPGTRLLVL.

The chain employs TRBV7-2 and TRBJ1-6; 7 nucleotides agree with TRBD1. The V and J ends lost 3 bases and 2 bases, in that order; junction bases with no gene match: 7. CDR1 is SGHTA and CDR2 is FQGNSA in the germline V gene. The CDR3 length is 17 residues. The CDR3, as DNA: TGTGCCAGCAGCTTCCAGGTGGACAGGACCTATAATTCACCCCTCCACTTT. It encodes CASSFQVDRTYNSPLHF.

The chain has TRBV30 and TRBJ1-3, with D unresolved. The CDR3 sequence is 12 residues long. Per the germline V gene, CDR1 is GTSNPN and CDR2 is SVGIG (reference sequence). V lost 6 bases, J lost 1 base, and 7 bases lay in between. This CDR3 is CACLLSGNTIYF. The CDR3 DNA reads as TGTGCCTGCTTATTATCTGGAAACACCATATATTTT.

This clone has only one observation. The chain employs TRBV24-1 and TRBJ2-3, with D possibly being TRBD1 (7 bases). The V gene's germline CDR1 is KGHDR and CDR2 SFDVKD. V shed 2 bases and J shed 4 bases, with 15 bases lying between them. CDR3 length equals 16 residues. CDR3 nucleotides: TGTGCCACCAGTGATTCCCGGCAGGGGGGCGCAGATACGCAGTATTTT. Translation gives CATSDSRQGGADTQYF.

The chain links TRBV19 to TRBJ1-2; unclear D gene. V was trimmed by 5 bases and J by 2 bases, leaving 12 bases between them. Germline CDR1 reads LNHDA; CDR2 reads SQIVND (reference sequence). The length of the CDR3 is 14 residues. The CDR3 is CASSFRPGNYGYTF. CDR3 coding DNA: TGTGCCAGTAGTTTCCGCCCTGGCAACTATGGCTACACCTTC.

The chain links TRBV19 to TRBJ2-6; 8 bases are a match to TRBD1. The CDR3 extends over 18 amino acids. The V gene's germline CDR1 is LNHDA and CDR2 SQIVND (reference sequence). V dropped 5 bases and J dropped 3; count of bases not matched to a gene: 12. The CDR3 sequence is CASSAPPGQGGGANVLTF. CDR3 coding DNA: TGTGCCAGTAGTGCCCCTCCCGGACAGGGTGGTGGGGCCAACGTCCTGACTTTC.

The chain has TRBV3-1 (or the pseudogene TRBV3-2) and TRBJ2-7; the D gene is possibly TRBD2 (6 bases). This CDR3 has 13 amino acids. Germline V gives CDR1 LGHDT, CDR2 YNNKEL (reference sequence). V was pared by 2 bases and J by 3 bases, with 8 bases between. CDR3 residues: CASSQLGGYEQYF. The CDR3 DNA follows: TGTGCCAGCAGCCAACTCGGGGGCTACGAGCAGTACTTC.

This sequence joins TRBV24-1 and TRBJ2-3; 8 bases are shared with TRBD2. The germline CDR1 and CDR2 sequences are KGHDR and SFDVKD. V was clipped by 5 bases and J by 3 bases; unmatched bases: 3. The CDR3 is 14 amino acids. The CDR3 sequence: CATSAAGATDTQYF. The CDR3 DNA reads as TGTGCCACCAGTGCAGCGGGGGCTACAGATACGCAGTATTTT.

The chain combines TRBV7-2 with TRBJ2-5, with TRBD1 matching over 8 bases. V lost 2 bases to trimming and J lost 4 bases; unmatched junction nucleotides: 6. The V gene's germline CDR1 is SGHTA and CDR2 FQGNSA. The CDR3 consists of 15 residues. CDR3 loop: CASSLSTGATETQYF. The CDR3 DNA follows: TGTGCCAGCAGCTTATCGACAGGGGCGACAGAGACCCAGTACTTC.

In its sample, this clone was seen once. The chain recombines TRBV2 with TRBJ1-5, with D perhaps matching TRBD1 (6 bases). Between the trimmed V and J ends, which lost 6 bases and 1 base, there was a span of 10 bases. The germline gives CDR1 SNHLY, CDR2 FYNNEI. This CDR3 comprises 14 residues. CDR3 bases: TGTGCCAGCAGGGTCCAGGGGAGCAATCAGCCCCAGCATTTT. Protein: CASRVQGSNQPQHF.

The gene calls are TRBV24-1 and TRBJ1-1; 9 bases fit TRBD1. With V trimmed by 4 bases and J by 7 bases, 18 bases remained unmatched. Germline V gene lookup returns CDR1 KGHDR and CDR2 SFDVKD. The CDR3 sequence is 18 residues long. CDR3 coding DNA: TGTGCCACCAGTGACGGAGCACAGGGGGCTAGGGGTTTGGTTGAAGCTTTCTTT. This encodes CATSDGAQGARGLVEAFF.

The V call is TRBV11-2, the J call TRBJ2-7; TRBD1 might be the D (6 bases). The CDR3 consists of 12 residues. With 1 base removed from V and 6 bases from J, the gap between germline ends came to 7 bases. Looked up from germline, CDR1 is SGHAT and CDR2 is FQNNGV. Here the CDR3 reads CASSLAGAEQYF. The DNA for the CDR3 is TGTGCCAGCAGCTTAGCAGGGGCCGAGCAGTACTTC. Based on the CDR3 plus reference TRBV11-2 and TRBJ2-7, the full variable domain is EAGVAQSPRYKIIEKRQSVAFWCNPISGHATLYWYQQILGQGPKLLIQFQNNGVVDDSQLPKDRFSAERLKGVDSTLKIQPAKLEDSAVYLCASSLAGAEQYFGPGTRLTVT.

This CDR3 reads CASSFQRGGLDTQYF. The CDR3 nucleotides read TGTGCCAGCAGCTTCCAGCGGGGGGGCCTGGATACGCAGTATTTT. The chain is built from TRBV7-2 and TRBJ2-3, with TRBD2 identical over 10 bases. Losses at the gene ends were 3 bases for V and 6 bases for J; bases not matched to a gene: 6. This CDR3 contains 15 residues. Germline values: CDR1 SGHTA, CDR2 FQGNSA.